Each of the 22 T cell receptor beta chains below was sequenced from the same sample in a study of T cells in Graves' hyperthyroidism and ophthalmopathy. RNA transcripts yielded amplified TCR beta CDR3 regions. First-round RT-PCR with HTBI primers amplified the TCR CDR3 region. TCRdb re-derived calls from the multiplex PCR reads in MiXCR, one entry per CDR3 protein. This table has more than 600,000 distinct CDR3 sequences, about 17% appearing once. The sample consisted of blood. Source of these receptors: a man in his late teens or twenties with Graves' hyperthyroidism.

This clonotype has only a few counts. In nucleotides, the CDR3 is TGCGCCAGCAGCTTGGTGCCCCAAGCGGCTAGCTCCTACGAGCAGTACTTC. Translated: CASSLVPQAASSYEQYF. The chain employs TRBV5-1 and TRBJ2-7; tentative D call: TRBD2 (5 bases). The CDR3 runs to 17 residues. Trimming shortened V by 0 bases and J by 0 bases, and 16 bases separated the two germline ends. CDR1 and CDR2 (germline): SGHRS, YFSETQ.

This clonotype occurred many times. The chain uses TRBV12-3 or TRBV12-4 and TRBJ1-2, with D perhaps TRBD1 (5 bases). CDR3 size: 15 residues. Trimming shortened V by 10 bases and J by 1 base, and 19 bases separated the two germline ends. CDR3 in amino acids: CATAEGSVLNYGYTF. In DNA, the CDR3 is TGTGCCACCGCCGAGGGGAGCGTTCTTAACTATGGCTACACCTTC.

There are a few counts of this clonotype. The V and J genes are TRBV6-1 and TRBJ2-7; 7 bases map to TRBD2. J was trimmed by 4 bases and V by 6 bases; bases with no gene match: 9. CDR1 and CDR2 (germline): MNHNS, SASEGT. This CDR3 comprises 14 residues. The CDR3, as DNA: TGTGCCAGCAGCGACCCTGGGGGGGGTTACGAGCAGTACTTC. Its translation: CASSDPGGGYEQYF.

This clonotype has just a few counts. The chain links TRBV24-1 to TRBJ2-5; 11 bases match TRBD2. Germline values: CDR1 KGHDR, CDR2 SFDVKD. The J segment lost 4 bases and the V segment lost 3 bases, leaving 9 bases of the junction unmatched. This CDR3 contains 17 residues. Here the CDR3 DNA reads TGTGCCACCAGTGATCCATCTAGCGGGAGGTTGGGAGAGACCCAGTACTTC. Encoded protein: CATSDPSSGRLGETQYF.

This clonotype occurred many times. The J gene is TRBJ2-5, the V gene TRBV9; the match to TRBD2 covers 10 bases. The CDR3 extends over 18 amino acids. CDR1 is SGDLS, CDR2 YYNGEE, per germline. V dropped 4 bases and J dropped 4; count of bases not matched to a gene: 16. The CDR3 spells CASSSSEEVAGGIETQYF. The DNA of the CDR3 is TGTGCCAGCAGCTCATCGGAGGAGGTAGCGGGAGGAATAGAGACCCAGTACTTC.

This clonotype occurred a few times. J is TRBJ2-3 and V is TRBV4-1, with TRBD1 identical over 9 bases. Germline lookup yields CDR1 MGHRA and CDR2 YSYEKL. V lost 3 bases and J lost 2; bases outside the gene matches: 9. The CDR3 length is 17 residues. The CDR3 reads CASSHLSGQGVTDTQYF. CDR3 coding DNA: TGCGCCAGCAGCCACCTATCGGGACAGGGAGTCACAGATACGCAGTATTTT.

The V gene is TRBV6-1, the J gene TRBJ1-3; D not resolved. The CDR3 runs 13 residues. Germline lookup yields CDR1 MNHNS and CDR2 SASEGT. Trimming shortened V by 6 bases and J by 4 bases, and 10 bases separated the two germline ends. CDR3 bases: TGTGCCAGCAGCGTTCACGAAGGAAACACCATATATTTT. It specifies CASSVHEGNTIYF.

The J gene is TRBJ2-1, the V gene TRBV14; 14 nucleotides align to TRBD2. Trimming took 1 base from V and 9 from J; bases not matched to a gene: 14. The germline gives CDR1 SGHDN, CDR2 FVKESK. This CDR3 spans 19 amino acids. The DNA for the CDR3 is TGTGCCAGCAGCCAAGGGTGGTTTGGGACTAGCGGGAGAGGACCTGAGCAGTTCTTC. It encodes CASSQGWFGTSGRGPEQFF.

The genes are TRBV5-6 and TRBJ2-7; no definite D call. Germline values: CDR1 SGHDT, CDR2 YYEEEE. V was clipped by 7 bases and J by 2 bases, with 16 bases between them. The CDR3 loop spans 14 amino acids. Here the CDR3 reads CASATGPGPYEQYF. In nucleotides, the CDR3 is TGTGCCAGCGCGACCGGGCCTGGGCCCTACGAGCAGTACTTC.

This clonotype appeared a few times. V gene TRBV6-1 combines with J gene TRBJ1-5, with 7 nucleotides matching TRBD1. Germline assignment: CDR1 MNHNS and CDR2 SASEGT. V was clipped by 6 bases and J by 8 bases; unmatched bases: 10. The CDR3 has 14 amino acids. CDR3 in DNA: TGTGCCAGCAGAGAAAGGTTCCAGGGGGAGCCCCAGCATTTT. Translating it yields CASRERFQGEPQHF.

This chain joins TRBV25-1 and TRBJ2-1; the match to TRBD1 covers 7 bases. The germline V gene encodes CDR1 MGHDK and CDR2 SYGVNS. V lost 3 bases, J lost 3 bases, and 23 bases stayed unmatched. CDR3 length: 21 residues. The CDR3 DNA reads TGTGCCAGCAGTGATCAATTGAAGGGGGCCCGGGACAGACTTAACTACAATGAGCAGTTCTTC. Residues: CASSDQLKGARDRLNYNEQFF.

There are many counts of this clonotype. The chain is built from TRBV12-3 or TRBV12-4 and TRBJ2-3; tentatively, D is TRBD2 (6 bases). V was cut by 4 bases and J by 3 bases, with 8 bases left in between. The CDR3 runs 13 residues. This chain's CDR3 is CASSYGGTDTQYF. CDR3 sequence (DNA): TGTGCCAGCAGTTACGGAGGGACAGATACGCAGTATTTT.

This clonotype was counted a few times. The V and J genes are TRBV10-3 and TRBJ2-3; the match to TRBD2 covers 13 bases. V was clipped by 6 bases and J by 4 bases; unmatched bases: 13. The CDR3 has 18 amino acids. Germline V gene lookup returns CDR1 ENHRY and CDR2 SYGVKD. The CDR3: CAIRGATSGRAPADTQYF. For the CDR3, the DNA is TGTGCCATCAGGGGGGCCACTAGCGGGAGGGCCCCCGCAGATACGCAGTATTTT.

The chain is built from TRBV4-1 and TRBJ2-1; TRBD2 matches 11 bases. Per the germline V gene, CDR1 is MGHRA and CDR2 is YSYEKL. J lost 4 bases, V lost 4 bases, and 6 bases had no gene match. This CDR3 is 16 amino acids long. Here the CDR3 DNA reads TGCGCCAGCAGCCCATTTAGCGGGAGGGGTTACAATGAGCAGTTCTTC. It yields the protein CASSPFSGRGYNEQFF.

This rearrangement joins TRBV12-3 or TRBV12-4 to TRBJ2-7; no clear D. V lost 5 bases and J 2 bases, leaving 13 bases between the germline ends. This CDR3 has 14 residues. CDR3 residues: CASSTDPFPYEQYF. As DNA, the CDR3 is TGTGCCAGCAGTACCGACCCGTTCCCCTACGAGCAGTACTTC.

This clonotype came up once. This may be a read error, as it is one base from a much larger clone. The chain uses TRBV20-1 and TRBJ2-5, with 7 bases fitting TRBD1. The J call may not be correct, given that the DNA end is closer to TRBJ2-1. The CDR3 is made up of 15 amino acids. CDR1 and CDR2 (germline): DFQATT, SNEGSKA (reference sequence). CDR3 nucleotides: TGCAGTGCTAGGGTCCCGGGACAGTACCAAGAGACCCAGTTCTTC. It is translated as CSARVPGQYQETQFF.

In this sample, this clonotype turned up a few times. The V call is TRBV7-3, the J call TRBJ2-3, with D possibly being TRBD1 or TRBD2 (5 bases each). The V end was cut by 10 bases, the J end by 8 bases, with 19 bases between. The germline V gene has CDR1 SGHTA and CDR2 FQGTGA. The CDR3 runs to 13 residues. As DNA, the CDR3 is TGTGCCACCGGGTTGAGGGAGAGGGGTACGCAGTATTTT. It specifies CATGLRERGTQYF.

This clonotype appeared many times. CDR3 in amino acids: CASSAGPQAFF. CDR3 nucleotide sequence: TGTGCCAGCTCAGCCGGGCCTCAAGCTTTCTTT. The chain couples TRBV5-6 to TRBJ1-1, with D uncertain. The CDR3 totals 11 residues. The V gene lost 7 bases and the J gene lost 9 bases, with 13 bases spanning the gap. Germline V gene sequence: CDR1 SGHDT, CDR2 YYEEEE.

The chain carries TRBV7-9 and TRBJ2-5; 15 bases are a match to TRBD2. CDR3 length: 15 amino acids. CDR1 is SEHNR and CDR2 is FQNEAQ in the germline V gene (reference sequence). The V segment lost 8 bases and the J segment 5 bases; nucleotides outside the gene matches: 6. The CDR3 bases are TGTGCCAGCGGCTCCGGACTAGCGGGAGGGGAGACCCAGTACTTC. Protein product: CASGSGLAGGETQYF.

This clonotype was seen repeatedly, ten times or more. The J gene is TRBJ2-7, the V gene TRBV5-5; D remains ambiguous. With 5 bases removed from V and 4 bases from J, the gap between germline ends came to 19 bases. Looked up from germline, CDR1 is SGHKS and CDR2 is YYEKEE (reference sequence). The CDR3 consists of 15 residues. CDR3 bases: TGTGCCAGCAGTCTGAGTGCTCCTCACCGTTACGAGCAGTACTTC. Amino acid sequence: CASSLSAPHRYEQYF. Full variable domain (rest looked up from reference TRBV5-5 and TRBJ2-7): DAGVTQSPTHLIKTRGQQVTLRCSPISGHKSVSWYQQVLGQGPQFIFQYYEKEERGRGNFPDRFSARQFPNYSSELNVNALLLGDSALYLCASSLSAPHRYEQYFGPGTRLTVT.

The chain recombines TRBV15 with TRBJ2-2; D remains ambiguous. CDR1 and CDR2 from the germline V gene are LNHNV and YYDKDF (reference sequence). V was cut by 3 bases and J by 3 bases, with 11 bases left in between. The CDR3 length is 15 residues. CDR3 DNA: TGTGCCACCAGCAGCCAGGAGTTGGACACCGGGGAGCTGTTTTTT. Its translation is CATSSQELDTGELFF. The full variable domain, its missing parts supplied by reference TRBV15 and TRBJ2-2, is DAMVIQNPRYQVTQFGKPVTLSCSQTLNHNVMYWYQQKSSQAPKLLFHYYDKDFNNEADTPDNFQSRRPNTSFCFLDIRSPGLGDTAMYLCATSSQELDTGELFFGEGSRLTVL.

The chain has TRBV2 and TRBJ2-5; a weak D match, TRBD2 (6 bases). The germline V gene has CDR1 SNHLY and CDR2 FYNNEI. The V end lost 7 bases, the J end lost 5 bases, and 17 bases lay between the germline ends. The CDR3 sequence is 14 residues long. CDR3 DNA sequence: TGTGCCAGCACCCTCGGAGGGGCTGGGGAGACCCAGTACTTC. Protein: CASTLGGAGETQYF.